The entry below gives a single T cell receptor beta chain sequence along with its context. Its specificity is not known. TCRdb redid the calling of the reads with MiXCR, one entry per CDR3 protein. The sample lists roughly 340,000 distinct CDR3 sequences; roughly 28% were seen once. This sample stems from a study of T cell repertoires in cytomegalovirus infection. The wider study: Newly reported HLA-C-restricted and thoroughly characterized HLA-B-restricted CMV epitopes were employed. Matching HLA type, along with CMV infection, was indicated by public TCR beta signatures.

Study-wide points: Dominating the ex vivo response were HLA-C-restricted CMV-specific TCR beta clonotypes.

Sequencing was performed on cultured PBMCs, taken from culture after CMV antigen stimulation. This TCR derives from a human donor in good health (CMV status not recorded). Some clones in this sample may be carry-over from other donors' samples.

CDR3 sequence: CASTPAGDEYEQFF. Here the CDR3 DNA reads TGTGCCAGCACCCCGGCGGGAGATGAGTATGAGCAGTTCTTC. The chain uses TRBV28 and TRBJ2-1, with 7 bases identical to TRBD2. CDR3 size: 14 residues. After removal of 7 bases from V and 8 bases from J, the junction contained 11 bases not matched to a gene. Per the germline V gene, CDR1 is MDHEN and CDR2 is SYDVKM.